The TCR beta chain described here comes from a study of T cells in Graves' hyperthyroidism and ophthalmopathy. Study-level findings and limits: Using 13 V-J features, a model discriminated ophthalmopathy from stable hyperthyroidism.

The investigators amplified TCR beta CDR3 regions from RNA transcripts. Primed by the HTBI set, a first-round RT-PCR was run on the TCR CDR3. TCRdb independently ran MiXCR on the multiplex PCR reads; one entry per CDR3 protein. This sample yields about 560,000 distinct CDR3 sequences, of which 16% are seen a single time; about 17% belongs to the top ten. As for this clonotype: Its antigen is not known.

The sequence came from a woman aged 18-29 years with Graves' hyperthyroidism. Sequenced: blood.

DNA for the CDR3: TGTGCCAGCAGTGAATTTATGGGCAGGGGGCTTTCGAACACCGGGGAGCTGTTTTTT. Protein product: CASSEFMGRGLSNTGELFF. The chain couples TRBV25-1 to TRBJ2-2; the match to TRBD1 covers 8 bases. Trimming removed 1 base from V and 0 bases from J; junction bases left unmatched: 10. Germline V gene data show CDR1 as MGHDK and CDR2 as SYGVNS. The CDR3 is 19 amino acids.